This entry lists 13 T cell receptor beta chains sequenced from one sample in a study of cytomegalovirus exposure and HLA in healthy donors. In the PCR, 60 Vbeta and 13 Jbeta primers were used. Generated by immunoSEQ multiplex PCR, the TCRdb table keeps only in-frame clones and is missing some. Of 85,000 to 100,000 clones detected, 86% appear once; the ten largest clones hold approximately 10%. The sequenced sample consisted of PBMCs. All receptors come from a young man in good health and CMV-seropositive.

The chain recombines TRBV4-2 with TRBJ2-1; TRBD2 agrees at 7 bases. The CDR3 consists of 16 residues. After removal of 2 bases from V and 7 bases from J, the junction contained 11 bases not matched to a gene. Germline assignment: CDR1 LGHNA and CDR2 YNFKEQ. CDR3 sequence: CASSQPTGLADNEQFF. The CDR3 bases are TGTGCCAGCAGCCAACCAACCGGGCTAGCGGATAATGAGCAGTTCTTC.

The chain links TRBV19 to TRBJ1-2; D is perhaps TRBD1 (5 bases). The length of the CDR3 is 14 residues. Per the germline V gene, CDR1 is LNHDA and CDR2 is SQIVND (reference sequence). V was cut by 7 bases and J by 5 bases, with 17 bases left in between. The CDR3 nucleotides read TGTGCCAGTAACCAAAAGGGGCCGGGTTATGGCTACACCTTC. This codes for CASNQKGPGYGYTF. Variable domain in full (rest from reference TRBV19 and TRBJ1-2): DGGITQSPKYLFRKEGQNVTLSCEQNLNHDAMYWYRQDPGQGLRLIYYSQIVNDFQKGDIAEGYSVSREKKESFPLTVTSAQKNPTAFYLCASNQKGPGYGYTFGSGTRLTVV.

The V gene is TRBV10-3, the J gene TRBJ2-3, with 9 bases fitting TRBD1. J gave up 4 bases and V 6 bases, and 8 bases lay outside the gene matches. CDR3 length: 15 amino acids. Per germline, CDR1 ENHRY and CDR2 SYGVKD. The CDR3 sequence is CAISLQGAGADTQYF. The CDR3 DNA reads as TGTGCCATCAGCCTACAGGGGGCTGGAGCAGATACGCAGTATTTT.

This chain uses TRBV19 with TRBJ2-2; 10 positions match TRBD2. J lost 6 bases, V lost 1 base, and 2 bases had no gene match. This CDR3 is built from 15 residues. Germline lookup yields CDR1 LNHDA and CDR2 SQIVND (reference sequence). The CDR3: CASSIGSGRAGELFF. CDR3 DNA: TGTGCCAGTAGTATAGGGAGCGGGAGGGCCGGGGAGCTGTTTTTT.

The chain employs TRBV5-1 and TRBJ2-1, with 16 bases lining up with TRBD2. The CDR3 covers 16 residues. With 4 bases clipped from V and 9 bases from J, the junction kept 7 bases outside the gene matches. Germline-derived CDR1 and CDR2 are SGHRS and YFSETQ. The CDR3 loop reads CASSRGLAGGPFEQFF. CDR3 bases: TGCGCCAGCAGCCGGGGACTAGCGGGAGGGCCTTTTGAGCAGTTCTTC.

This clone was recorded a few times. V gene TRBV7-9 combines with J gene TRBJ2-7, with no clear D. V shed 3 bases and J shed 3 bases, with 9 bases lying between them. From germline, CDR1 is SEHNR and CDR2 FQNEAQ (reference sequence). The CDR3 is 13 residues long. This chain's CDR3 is CASSFITSYEQYF. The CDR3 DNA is TGTGCCAGCAGCTTTATAACCAGCTACGAGCAGTACTTC.

CDR3 sequence (DNA): TGTGCCAGCAGCCCCCACAGCGGGAGCTCCTACGAGCAGTACTTC. Translated, it gives CASSPHSGSSYEQYF. This chain uses TRBV7-9 with TRBJ2-7; 8 bases map to TRBD2. The V and J ends lost 5 bases and 0 bases, in that order; junction bases with no gene match: 6. Germline values: CDR1 SEHNR, CDR2 FQNEAQ (reference sequence). CDR3 length: 15 amino acids.

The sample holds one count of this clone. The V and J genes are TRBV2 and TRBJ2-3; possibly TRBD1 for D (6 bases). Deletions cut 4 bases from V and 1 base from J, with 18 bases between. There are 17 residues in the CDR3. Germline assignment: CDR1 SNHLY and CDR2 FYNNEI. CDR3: CASSAVVRGEGTDTQYF. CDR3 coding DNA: TGTGCCAGCAGTGCGGTTGTCAGGGGCGAGGGCACAGATACGCAGTATTTT.

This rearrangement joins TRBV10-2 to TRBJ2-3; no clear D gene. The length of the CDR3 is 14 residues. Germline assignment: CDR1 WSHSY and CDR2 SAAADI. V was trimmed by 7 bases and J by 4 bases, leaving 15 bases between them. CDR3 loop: CASNGDIPADTQYF. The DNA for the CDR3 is TGCGCCAGCAACGGAGATATTCCCGCAGATACGCAGTATTTT.

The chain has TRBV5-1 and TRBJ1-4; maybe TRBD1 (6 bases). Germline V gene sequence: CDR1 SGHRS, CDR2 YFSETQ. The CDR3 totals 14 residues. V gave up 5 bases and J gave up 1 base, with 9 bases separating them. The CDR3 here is CASRGGGTNEKLFF. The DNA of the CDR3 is TGCGCCAGCAGAGGGGGGGGAACTAATGAAAAACTGTTTTTT.

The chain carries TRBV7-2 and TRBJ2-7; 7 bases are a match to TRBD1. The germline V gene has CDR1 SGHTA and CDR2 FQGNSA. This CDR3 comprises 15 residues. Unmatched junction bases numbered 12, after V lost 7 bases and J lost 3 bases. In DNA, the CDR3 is TGTGCCAGCACCGAGACAGGGTTGGGGCACTACGAGCAGTACTTC. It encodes CASTETGLGHYEQYF.

The CDR3: CASSLSVPSNQPQHF. The CDR3 DNA reads TGTGCCAGCAGTTTATCAGTACCGAGCAATCAGCCCCAGCATTTT. V and J are TRBV28 and TRBJ1-5, with no clear D. The germline V and J ends were trimmed by 1 base and 1 base, with 8 bases remaining between them. Germline CDR1 MDHEN, CDR2 SYDVKM. The CDR3 totals 15 residues.

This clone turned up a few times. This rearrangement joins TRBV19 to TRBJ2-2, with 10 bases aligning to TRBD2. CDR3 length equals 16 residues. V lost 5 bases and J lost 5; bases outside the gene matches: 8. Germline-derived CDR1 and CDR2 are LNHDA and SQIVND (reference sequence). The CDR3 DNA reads TGTGCCAGTAGTTCTCGGACTAGCGGTCATACCGGGGAGCTGTTTTTT. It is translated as CASSSRTSGHTGELFF.